The clone carrying this T cell receptor beta chain was detected a few times. This sample was taken from a study of identical twins. From the 5' RACE reads, TCRdb called clonotypes with MiXCR, one entry per CDR3 protein. The data contain nearly 650,000 distinct CDR3 sequences, around 7.4% of them seen just once; the ten biggest clones take up 1.5% to 2%. Germline V lookup: CDR1 SGHDT, CDR2 YYEEEE. The CDR3 is 17 residues long. Trimming took off 4 bases at V and 2 bases at J, with 16 bases between the two ends. The sample was also linked to a second study, of yellow fever vaccine responses in identical twins. That paper adds: Twins showed a vaccine T cell response that reportedly seemed partly convergent, partly personalized.

This clonotype was sampled from a woman younger than 30 in good health. What was sequenced was PBMCs. The rearrangement joins TRBV5-6 to TRBJ1-6, with D tentatively TRBD1 (5 bases). The CDR3: CASSPWTPNAYNSPLHF. CDR3 DNA sequence: TGTGCCAGCAGCCCCTGGACACCAAACGCCTATAATTCACCCCTCCACTTT. Full variable domain (missing parts from reference TRBV5-6 and TRBJ1-6): DAGVTQSPTHLIKTRGQQVTLRCSPKSGHDTVSWYQQALGQGPQFIFQYYEEEERQRGNFPDRFSGHQFPNYSSELNVNALLLGDSALYLCASSPWTPNAYNSPLHFGNGTRLTVT.